The T cell receptor (beta chain) described here comes from a study of tumor and adjacent non-tumor tissue in lung cancer. A few counts support this clonotype. The CDR3 sequence is 14 residues long. V was shortened by 6 bases and J by 4 bases, with 16 bases between the two germline ends. Germline CDR1 and CDR2: DFQATT and SNEGSKA (reference sequence). This sample's RNA came from whole unsorted tissue. More than 3 cm separated this lung sample from the edge of the tumor. TCRbeta libraries were built with three rounds of nested PCR, modified from ARM-PCR. Using its own MiXCR run on the multiplex PCR reads, TCRdb lists one record per CDR3 protein. Of about 48,000 distinct CDR3 sequences listed, under 75% are singletons.

This chain links TRBV20-1 with TRBJ2-1, with D maybe TRBD2 (7 bases). The TCR comes from a woman in her 70s with non-small cell lung cancer. Material for sequencing was distant non-tumor lung tissue. The CDR3 loop reads CSARDGGRYNEQFF. CDR3 bases: TGCAGTGCCAGGGACGGGGGGCGGTACAATGAGCAGTTCTTC.